This TCR beta chain was recovered during a study of cytotoxic CD8 clonotypes in ibrutinib-treated CLL. Generated by immunoSEQ multiplex PCR, the TCRdb table keeps only in-frame clones and is missing some. The sample has approximately 92,000 clones; more than 70% are singletons. The TCR originated in a human donor with chronic lymphocytic leukemia. The sequencing used PBMCs, collected after 24 months of ibrutinib treatment.

DNA of the CDR3: TGTGCCAGCAGTCGCCCGGGGGAACGGGAGACCCAGTACTTC. It encodes CASSRPGERETQYF. This chain uses TRBV27 with TRBJ2-5; possibly TRBD2 for D (6 bases). The CDR3 is 14 residues long. Germline V CDR1 and CDR2: MNHEY, SMNVEV (reference sequence). The V gene lost 5 bases and the J gene lost 5 bases, with 15 bases spanning the gap.